The 32 T cell receptor beta chains listed next were all sequenced from one sample in a study of shared clonotypes between healthy human individuals. Clones were sequenced by immunoSEQ multiplex PCR, and TCRdb holds only the in-frame ones, with some missing. The table includes over a million clones, over 95% detected once. Input material: naive CD4+ T cells sorted from blood. Subset of the sample: CD45RA+ positively selected. Receptors were obtained from a man aged 30-40 years in good health.

This sequence joins TRBV28 and TRBJ2-1, with 11 bases that match TRBD2. V was clipped by 5 bases and J by 2 bases; unmatched bases: 2. Germline V gene data show CDR1 as MDHEN and CDR2 as SYDVKM. This CDR3 has 15 amino acids. The CDR3 nucleotides are TGTGCCAGCAGTCGACTAGCGGGGACCTACAATGAGCAGTTCTTC. As protein: CASSRLAGTYNEQFF.

The chain has TRBV28 and TRBJ2-5; D unclear. Germline loops: CDR1 MDHEN, CDR2 SYDVKM. V was clipped by 2 bases and J by 2 bases, with 9 bases between them. The CDR3 covers 14 residues. DNA for the CDR3: TGTGCCAGCAGTTTAAGTCCAGCACAAGAGACCCAGTACTTC. This sequence encodes CASSLSPAQETQYF.

V and J are TRBV7-2 and TRBJ1-2; 12 bases are a match to TRBD1. CDR1 SGHTA and CDR2 FQGNSA come from the germline V gene. V was clipped by 4 bases and J by 5 bases; unmatched bases: 5. This CDR3 comprises 15 residues. As DNA, the CDR3 is TGTGCCAGCAGCTCGGGACAGGGGGCTGGATATGGCTACACCTTC. The encoded protein is CASSSGQGAGYGYTF.

The chain links TRBV7-2 to TRBJ2-5; 14 bases fit TRBD2. Germline V gives CDR1 SGHTA, CDR2 FQGNSA. V trimming: 5 bases; J trimming: 5 bases; junction bases outside the gene matches: 7. The CDR3 is 16 amino acids. The CDR3 region has the DNA TGTGCCAGCAGCGACCGACTAGCGGGAGGGGGCGAGACCCAGTACTTC. Its translation is CASSDRLAGGGETQYF. The variable domain in full, with the rest retrieved from reference TRBV7-2 and TRBJ2-5, is GAGVSQSPSNKVTEKGKDVELRCDPISGHTALYWYRQSLGQGLEFLIYFQGNSAPDKSGLPSDRFSAERTGGSVSTLTIQRTQQEDSAVYLCASSDRLAGGGETQYFGPGTRLLVL.

The chain combines TRBV5-5 with TRBJ2-1; 11 nucleotides align to TRBD1. CDR3 length: 15 residues. Germline V gene lookup returns CDR1 SGHKS and CDR2 YYEKEE (reference sequence). Trimming cost V 5 bases and J 6 bases; bases outside gene matches: 7. The CDR3 bases are TGTGCCAGCAGTCCGTTGGGACAGGGGGTCAATGAGCAGTTCTTC. Its protein is CASSPLGQGVNEQFF.

The genes are TRBV28 and TRBJ1-5; no clear D gene. V shed 2 bases and J shed 4 bases, with 9 bases lying between them. CDR1 and CDR2 from the germline V gene are MDHEN and SYDVKM. This CDR3 spans 14 amino acids. CDR3 coding DNA: TGTGCCAGCAGTTTAATTACGTTTAATCAGCCCCAGCATTTT. Protein: CASSLITFNQPQHF.

The chain is built from TRBV19 and TRBJ2-1, with TRBD1 matching over 7 bases. Germline trimming cut 9 bases from V and 8 bases from J; bases unmatched to any gene: 7. The V gene's germline CDR1 is LNHDA and CDR2 SQIVND (reference sequence). The CDR3 spans 12 residues. The CDR3 DNA follows: TGTGCCAGCCTAGACAGGGCCGATGAGCAGTTCTTC. Residues: CASLDRADEQFF. The complete variable domain, with remaining parts taken from reference TRBV19 and TRBJ2-1, reads DGGITQSPKYLFRKEGQNVTLSCEQNLNHDAMYWYRQDPGQGLRLIYYSQIVNDFQKGDIAEGYSVSREKKESFPLTVTSAQKNPTAFYLCASLDRADEQFFGPGTRLTVL.

The chain employs TRBV10-3 and TRBJ2-3; D call uncertain. CDR1 is ENHRY and CDR2 is SYGVKD in the germline V gene. There are 14 residues in the CDR3. V was trimmed by 6 bases and J by 2 bases, leaving 12 bases between them. The CDR3 sequence: CAIREPASTDTQYF. The CDR3 DNA follows: TGTGCCATCAGGGAGCCGGCCTCCACAGATACGCAGTATTTT.

The chain carries TRBV21-1 and TRBJ2-1. TRBV21-1 corresponds to a pseudogene. This CDR3 region has 19 residues. In nucleotides, the CDR3 is TGTGCCAGCAGCAAAGACCCCGAGGGGCCGCACAGCTCCTACAATGAGCAGTTCTTC. Translated: CASSKDPEGPHSSYNEQFF.

This chain uses TRBV2 with TRBJ2-7; 9 bases agree with TRBD1. There are 14 residues in the CDR3. Trimming removed 7 bases from V and 4 bases from J; junction bases left unmatched: 8. Per germline, CDR1 SNHLY and CDR2 FYNNEI. CDR3 sequence reads: CASIPRDREYEQYF. CDR3 sequence (DNA): TGTGCCAGCATTCCCCGGGACAGGGAATACGAGCAGTACTTC. The full variable domain, completed using reference TRBV2 and TRBJ2-7, is EPEVTQTPSHQVTQMGQEVILRCVPISNHLYFYWYRQILGQKVEFLVSFYNNEISEKSEIFDDQFSVERPDGSNFTLKIRSTKLEDSAMYFCASIPRDREYEQYFGPGTRLTVT.

V gene TRBV9 combines with J gene TRBJ2-2, with 7 bases matching TRBD2. The CDR3 runs 16 residues. From germline, CDR1 is SGDLS and CDR2 YYNGEE. V lost 4 bases to trimming and J lost 6 bases; unmatched junction nucleotides: 12. The CDR3 DNA sequence: TGTGCCAGCAGCCCCCGTAGAACTAGCGACCCCGGGGAGCTGTTTTTT. It codes for CASSPRRTSDPGELFF.

Details on this clone: Other nucleotide sequences in the sample specify the same CDR3. The rearrangement uses TRBV29-1 and TRBJ2-5; 7 positions match TRBD1. V was pared by 7 bases and J by 2 bases, with 4 bases of the junction left unmatched. The CDR3 covers 12 residues. Germline V gene sequence: CDR1 SQVTM, CDR2 ANQGSEA. The CDR3 region has the DNA TGCAGCGCCAGGACAGGACAAGAGACCCAGTACTTC. Encoded protein: CSARTGQETQYF.

V usage is TRBV5-1 and J usage is TRBJ1-4, with D perhaps matching TRBD1 (5 bases). The CDR3 has 15 amino acids. Germline CDR1 SGHRS, CDR2 YFSETQ. Trimming removed 4 bases from V and 4 bases from J, with 14 bases in between. CDR3 nucleotide sequence: TGCGCCAGCAGCACCAGGGACGGGCTTAATGAAAAACTGTTTTTT. Translation: CASSTRDGLNEKLFF.

V usage is TRBV6-8 and J usage is TRBJ2-4, with D possibly TRBD1 on 5 matching bases. The CDR3 consists of 18 residues. V was pared by 5 bases and J by 4 bases, with 24 bases between. Germline CDR1 and CDR2: MNHGY and SAAAGT. The DNA of the CDR3 is TGTGCCAGCAGTAAAGTTCGAAACCAGGGTTGTTTAAAAAACATTCAGTACTTC. This translates into CASSKVRNQGCLKNIQYF.

The gene calls are TRBV2 and TRBJ2-1; TRBD1 or TRBD2 may be the D gene (6 bases each). The CDR3 covers 14 residues. V lost 2 bases to trimming and J lost 9 bases, with 14 bases between them. From germline, CDR1 is SNHLY and CDR2 FYNNEI. The CDR3: CASSELPGGGEQFF. The CDR3 DNA reads TGTGCCAGCAGTGAACTTCCCGGGGGCGGTGAGCAGTTCTTC.

The chain has TRBV9 and TRBJ2-2; D is possibly TRBD1 (6 bases). CDR1 is SGDLS and CDR2 is YYNGEE in the germline V gene. This CDR3 spans 14 amino acids. With 5 bases removed from V and 3 bases from J, the gap between germline ends came to 11 bases. Here the CDR3 DNA reads TGTGCCAGCAGGGAAGCAGGGGACACCGGGGAGCTGTTTTTT. Its translation: CASREAGDTGELFF.

The genes are TRBV5-6 and TRBJ2-7, with D perhaps matching TRBD1 or TRBD2 (5 bases each). Germline lookup yields CDR1 SGHDT and CDR2 YYEEEE. This CDR3 contains 16 residues. Trimming stripped 0 bases from V and 1 base from J, with 14 bases between. CDR3 sequence: CASSLARGERSYEQYF. The CDR3 region has the DNA TGTGCCAGCAGCTTGGCGAGGGGCGAGCGGTCCTACGAGCAGTACTTC.

The chain has TRBV5-1 and TRBJ2-1; the D gene is possibly TRBD2 (5 bases). The V gene's germline CDR1 is SGHRS and CDR2 YFSETQ. The CDR3 is 16 amino acids. Trimming shortened V by 4 bases and J by 0 bases, and 14 bases separated the two germline ends. CDR3 amino acids: CASSPGLLSSYNEQFF. Written as DNA, the CDR3 is TGCGCCAGCAGCCCCGGACTCCTGAGCTCCTACAATGAGCAGTTCTTC.

This clone was observed a single time. The chain recombines TRBV30 with TRBJ1-5, with 7 bases identical to TRBD1. Germline CDR1 is GTSNPN and CDR2 is SVGIG (reference sequence). V trimming: 0 bases; J trimming: 6 bases; junction bases outside the gene matches: 5. This CDR3 is built from 14 residues. The CDR3 coding sequence is TGTGCCTGGAGTGTGGTTCAGGGGGGTCAGCCCCAGCATTTT. It yields the protein CAWSVVQGGQPQHF.

This sequence joins TRBV11-2 and TRBJ2-1, with D perhaps TRBD1 or TRBD2 (5 bases each). The V gene's germline CDR1 is SGHAT and CDR2 FQNNGV. This CDR3 spans 14 amino acids. Trimming took off 5 bases at V and 7 bases at J, with 15 bases between the two ends. The CDR3 is CASSPRDGWNEQFF. The CDR3 DNA sequence: TGTGCCAGCAGCCCCCGGGACGGCTGGAATGAGCAGTTCTTC. The full variable domain, in which reference TRBV11-2 and TRBJ2-1 provide the parts outside the CDR3, is EAGVAQSPRYKIIEKRQSVAFWCNPISGHATLYWYQQILGQGPKLLIQFQNNGVVDDSQLPKDRFSAERLKGVDSTLKIQPAKLEDSAVYLCASSPRDGWNEQFFGPGTRLTVL.

This chain links TRBV30 with TRBJ1-5; D is ambiguous. Germline values: CDR1 GTSNPN, CDR2 SVGIG (reference sequence). The V end was cut by 0 bases, the J end by 5 bases, with 14 bases between. This CDR3 has 15 amino acids. The CDR3 nucleotides read TGTGCCTGGAGTGTAGGTCGCATGCTGGATCAGCCCCAGCATTTT. Its translation: CAWSVGRMLDQPQHF.

In the case of this clone: The sample holds other DNA sequences that translate to the same CDR3. The chain links TRBV28 to TRBJ1-4; 7 bases agree with TRBD1. The V and J ends lost 5 bases and 8 bases, in that order; junction bases with no gene match: 8. The germline V gene has CDR1 MDHEN and CDR2 SYDVKM. The CDR3 covers 14 residues. Here the CDR3 reads CASSPGGLREKLFF. In nucleotides, the CDR3 is TGTGCCAGCAGTCCAGGGGGTTTGAGAGAAAAACTGTTTTTT.

The rearrangement joins TRBV5-1 to TRBJ2-2; TRBD2 matches 9 bases. V shed 4 bases, J shed 7 bases, and the junction held 14 bases outside the gene matches. Germline values: CDR1 SGHRS, CDR2 YFSETQ. The CDR3 consists of 17 residues. The CDR3 sequence: CASSITTSGQAGGELFF. The CDR3 DNA is TGCGCCAGCAGCATCACGACTAGCGGCCAGGCTGGCGGGGAGCTGTTTTTT.

About this clone: The same CDR3 arises from other DNA sequences in this sample as well. The chain links TRBV5-1 to TRBJ1-5; D remains unclear. The V and J ends lost 4 bases and 0 bases respectively, with 5 bases between them. The germline V gene encodes CDR1 SGHRS and CDR2 YFSETQ. This CDR3 has 13 residues. The CDR3 nucleotides read TGCGCCAGCAGCCTAAATAGCAATCAGCCCCAGCATTTT. This encodes CASSLNSNQPQHF.

CDR3: CASHYQGAKLYGYTF. The CDR3 DNA follows: TGTGCCAGCCATTACCAGGGGGCGAAGCTCTATGGCTACACCTTC. This chain joins TRBV28 and TRBJ1-2, with 8 bases identical to TRBD1. The V gene end was trimmed by 8 bases and the J gene end by 4 bases; junction bases not matched to a gene: 12. CDR1 and CDR2 from the germline V gene are MDHEN and SYDVKM. CDR3 length: 15 residues.

The rearrangement joins TRBV4-1 to TRBJ2-1; either TRBD1 or TRBD2 may supply D (6 bases each). Germline loops: CDR1 MGHRA, CDR2 YSYEKL. Trimming stripped 5 bases from V and 7 bases from J, with 15 bases between. The CDR3 has 14 residues. DNA of the CDR3: TGCGCCAGCAGCGGGGGGTCCAGGGGTAATGAGCAGTTCTTC. It translates to CASSGGSRGNEQFF.

The V gene is TRBV5-4, the J gene TRBJ2-7; possibly TRBD1 for D (6 bases). The germline gives CDR1 SGHNT, CDR2 YYREEE (reference sequence). The CDR3 length is 14 residues. V lost 4 bases, J lost 2 bases, and 13 bases lay in between. This CDR3 reads CASSVRDKPYEQYF. The CDR3 nucleotides read TGTGCCAGCAGCGTCCGGGACAAGCCCTACGAGCAGTACTTC.

This rearrangement joins TRBV11-2 to TRBJ1-5, with TRBD1 as a possible D gene (6 bases). The CDR3 is 15 amino acids. Trimming removed 2 bases from V and 2 bases from J, with 10 bases in between. Germline loops: CDR1 SGHAT, CDR2 FQNNGV. The CDR3 loop reads CASSLNRAGNQPQHF. CDR3 in DNA: TGTGCCAGCAGCTTAAACAGGGCGGGCAATCAGCCCCAGCATTTT.

The chain links TRBV7-9 to TRBJ2-5; 11 nucleotides line up with TRBD2. V lost 4 bases and J lost 5; bases outside the gene matches: 6. The CDR3 covers 15 residues. Germline V CDR1 and CDR2: SEHNR, FQNEAQ (reference sequence). The CDR3 here is CASSSVAGGLETQYF. DNA of the CDR3: TGTGCCAGCAGCTCAGTAGCGGGAGGGCTGGAGACCCAGTACTTC. Filled out from reference TRBV7-9 and TRBJ2-5, the complete variable domain reads DTGVSQNPRHKITKRGQNVTFRCDPISEHNRLYWYRQTLGQGPEFLTYFQNEAQLEKSRLLSDRFSAERPKGSFSTLEIQRTEQGDSAMYLCASSSVAGGLETQYFGPGTRLLVL.

The chain has TRBV10-1 and TRBJ2-7, with TRBD2 identical over 14 bases. CDR3 length: 16 residues. The V segment lost 6 bases and the J segment 2 bases; nucleotides outside the gene matches: 6. Germline CDR1 and CDR2: WNHNN and SYGVQD (reference sequence). In DNA, the CDR3 is TGCGCCAGCAGCGGGACTAGCGGGAGAGGTCCCTACGAGCAGTACTTC. Residues: CASSGTSGRGPYEQYF.

This clone appeared once. This chain links TRBV10-1 with TRBJ2-1, with D possibly being TRBD1 (5 bases). This CDR3 is 13 amino acids long. V was shortened by 3 bases and J by 4 bases, with 7 bases between the two germline ends. In germline, CDR1 is WNHNN, CDR2 SYGVQD (reference sequence). CDR3 nucleotide sequence: TGCGCCAGCAGTGAAGGGGAATACAATGAGCAGTTCTTC. Translating it yields CASSEGEYNEQFF.

CDR3 nucleotide sequence: TGTGCCAGTAGTATAGACCCCTCCGACAGGGCCGGGCAGCCCCAGCATTTT. It is translated as CASSIDPSDRAGQPQHF. The V call is TRBV19, the J call TRBJ1-5; 7 positions match TRBD1. The CDR3 runs to 17 residues. The germline CDR1 and CDR2 sequences are LNHDA and SQIVND (reference sequence). Losses at the gene ends were 0 bases for V and 7 bases for J; bases not matched to a gene: 12.